This T cell receptor (beta chain) was obtained from a study of beta chain features in type 1 diabetes. Study at large: Patients looked much like healthy donors when it came to age, gender and cell yields.

What was sequenced were expressed TCRB transcripts, since all of the isolated RNA had been reverse transcribed. Measured with immunoSEQ multiplex PCR; TCRdb has only the in-frame clones, and not every one. Of 200,000 to 300,000 clones listed, roughly 20% are singletons. General study points: Moderately but significantly shorter TCRB CDR3s were found in Type 1 diabetes patients in all four CD4+ subsets. Any PCR bias toward short templates would affect both groups alike.

This clone turned up a few times. As yet, its antigen is unknown. Isolation of CD4+ naive, central memory, regulatory and stem cell-like memory cells was achieved by sorting via CD45RO/CCR7/CD25/CD127/CD95/CD27. The purity of all sorted populations exceeded 95%. This clonotype was obtained from a woman in her thirties or forties with type 1 diabetes. Source material: naive CD4+ T cells from blood.

The CDR3 DNA reads TGTGCCAGCAGCTACTCCGGGACAGGGGCCGAGACCCAGTACTTC. Protein sequence: CASSYSGTGAETQYF. This rearrangement joins TRBV7-9 to TRBJ2-5; 10 bases align to TRBD1. The CDR3 totals 15 residues. From germline, CDR1 is SEHNR and CDR2 FQNEAQ (reference sequence). Unmatched junction bases numbered 7, after V lost 4 bases and J lost 5 bases.